This record covers a single T cell receptor (delta chain). The antigen this receptor binds is unknown. It differs at one base from a far larger clone, so likely a read error. This sample was included in a study of DNA immune sequencing with unique molecular identifiers (dated by TCRdb to about 2020). In the study overall: gammadelta T cells were enriched from buffy coats using immunomagnetic cell separation, and their genomic DNA was sequenced. Fluorescence-activated cell sorting was used to enrich gammadelta T cells from the PBMC of 10 healthy people. For the enriched versus non-enriched comparison, around 94 ng enriched gammadelta T-cell DNA and about 1.1 ug non-enriched PBMC DNA were sequenced. An ultrasensitive DNA-based TRD repertoire sequencing method using PCR-introduced unique molecular identifiers was developed and validated in the study. Validation of the method was performed on synthetic reference molecules and on blood samples from healthy individuals. Healthy individuals were used as donors, and sorted peripheral blood gammadelta T cells were profiled from some 11 of these donors. What the study reported, not specific to this receptor: Variation in TRD repertoire diversity was observed between healthy donors, with several donors found to be highly oligoclonal, in that the top 5 clonotypes exceeded half of productive molecules. The primer-based approach is unable to detect novel TRD sequences that the primers do not target.

The library was prepared using multiplex PCR. A 32-plex assay amplified the genomic DNA, with primers for all 8 TRDV and 4 TRDJ genes spanning the CDR3. A 12-nucleotide UMI was introduced during 3 barcoding PCR cycles, after which a second PCR was performed with Illumina adapter primers. AMPure XP beads were used to purify the libraries, and library quality was checked on a Fragment Analyzer using the HS NGS Fragment kit. Sequencing was run on an Illumina MiniSeq mid-output kit with about 20% PhiX and 150 cycles of paired-end reads. Under the source paper's analysis protocol: MIGEC version 1.2.9 was used to process reads, grouping reads by UMI and building error-corrected consensus sequences. For post-processing, modified scripts from VDJtools version 1.2.1 were used together with the tcR R package. Identical DNA sequences were merged into single rows after TCRdb reprocessed the public reads with CATT. The V and J calls reflect TCRdb's pipeline rather than the authors' work. A total of 550 to 700 delta-chain clones appear in this sample, approximately 10% of them only once. Jointly, the top ten make up around half of the sample.

The clonotype was recovered from a human donor in good health. Sequenced material: gamma-delta T cells enriched from blood buffy coat, or unenriched PBMCs (not recorded which).

CDR3 sequence: CACDTLGDGKYTDILIF. The DNA reads as follows: TGTGCCTGTGACACTCTGGGGGATGGAAAGTACACCGATATACTCATCTTT. The chain employs TRDV2 and TRDJ1, with 9 bases aligning to TRDD3. The CDR3 holds 17 amino acids from the cysteine to the phenylalanine. CDR3 DNA only is kept here, 51 bases in frame from base 1. CDR1 and CDR2 are read off the germline V gene as GEAIGNYY and EKD.